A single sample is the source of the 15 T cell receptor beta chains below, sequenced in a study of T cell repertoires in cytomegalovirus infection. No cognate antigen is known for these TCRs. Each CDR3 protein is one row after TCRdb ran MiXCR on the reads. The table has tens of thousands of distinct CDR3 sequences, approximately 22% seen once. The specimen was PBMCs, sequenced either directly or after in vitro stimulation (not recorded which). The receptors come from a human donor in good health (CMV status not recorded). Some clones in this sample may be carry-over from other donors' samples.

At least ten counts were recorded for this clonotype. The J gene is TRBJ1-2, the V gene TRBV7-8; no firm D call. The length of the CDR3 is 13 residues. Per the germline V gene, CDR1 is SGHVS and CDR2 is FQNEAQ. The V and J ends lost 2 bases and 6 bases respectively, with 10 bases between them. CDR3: CASSLISINGYTF. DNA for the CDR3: TGTGCCAGCAGCTTAATATCAATCAATGGCTACACCTTC.

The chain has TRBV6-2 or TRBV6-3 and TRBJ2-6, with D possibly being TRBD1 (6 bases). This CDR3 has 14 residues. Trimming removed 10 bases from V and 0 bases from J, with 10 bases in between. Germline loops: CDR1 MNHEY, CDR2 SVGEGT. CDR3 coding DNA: TGTGCCACCAAGGACAGCTCTGGGGCCAACGTCCTGACTTTC. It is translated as CATKDSSGANVLTF.

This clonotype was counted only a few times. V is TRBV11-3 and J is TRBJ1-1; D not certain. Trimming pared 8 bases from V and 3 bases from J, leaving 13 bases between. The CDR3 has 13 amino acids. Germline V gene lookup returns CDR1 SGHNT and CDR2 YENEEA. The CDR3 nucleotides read TGTGCCAGCGCAAGGACTCAGGACACTGAAGCTTTCTTT. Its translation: CASARTQDTEAFF.

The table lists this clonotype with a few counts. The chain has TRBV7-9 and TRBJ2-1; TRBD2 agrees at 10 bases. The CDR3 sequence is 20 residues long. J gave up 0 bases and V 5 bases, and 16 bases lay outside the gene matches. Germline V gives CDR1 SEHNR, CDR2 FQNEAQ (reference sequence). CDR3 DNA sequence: TGTGCCAGCAGCCCGCTAGCGGGAGCCACAACCGAGATCTCCTACAATGAGCAGTTCTTC. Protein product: CASSPLAGATTEISYNEQFF.

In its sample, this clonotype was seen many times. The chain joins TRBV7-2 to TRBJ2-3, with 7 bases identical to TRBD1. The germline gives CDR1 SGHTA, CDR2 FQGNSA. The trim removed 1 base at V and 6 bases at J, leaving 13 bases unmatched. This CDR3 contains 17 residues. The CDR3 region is CASSLDHGTAKTDTQYF. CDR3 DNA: TGTGCCAGCAGCTTAGATCACGGGACAGCTAAAACGGATACGCAGTATTTT.

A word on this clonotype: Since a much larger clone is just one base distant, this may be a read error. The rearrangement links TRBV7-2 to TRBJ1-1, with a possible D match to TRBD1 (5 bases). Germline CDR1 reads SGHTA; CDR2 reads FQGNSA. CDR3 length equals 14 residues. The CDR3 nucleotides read TGTCCCAGCAGCTTAGGCGGGGGTTACACTGAAGCTTTCTTT. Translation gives CPSSLGGGYTEAFF.

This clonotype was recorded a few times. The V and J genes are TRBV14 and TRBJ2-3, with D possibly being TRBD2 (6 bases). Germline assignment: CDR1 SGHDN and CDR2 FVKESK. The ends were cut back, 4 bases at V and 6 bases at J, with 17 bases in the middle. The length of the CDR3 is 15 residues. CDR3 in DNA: TGTGCCAGCAGCCCCGGGACTGTCTCGATGGATACGCAGTATTTT. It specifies CASSPGTVSMDTQYF.

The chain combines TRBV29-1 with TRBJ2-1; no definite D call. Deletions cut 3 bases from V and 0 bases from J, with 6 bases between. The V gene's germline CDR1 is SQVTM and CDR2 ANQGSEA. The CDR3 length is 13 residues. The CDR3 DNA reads TGCAGCGTTGACAAGCACTCCTACAATGAGCAGTTCTTC. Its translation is CSVDKHSYNEQFF.

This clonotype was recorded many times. CDR3 nucleotides: TGTGCCAGCAGCACTCAGGGTTACGACGGCGAGCAGTACTTC. This encodes CASSTQGYDGEQYF. V gene TRBV28 combines with J gene TRBJ2-7, with a possible D match to TRBD1 (5 bases). The ends were cut back, 6 bases at V and 6 bases at J, with 18 bases in the middle. This CDR3 region has 14 residues. CDR1 and CDR2 from the germline V gene are MDHEN and SYDVKM.

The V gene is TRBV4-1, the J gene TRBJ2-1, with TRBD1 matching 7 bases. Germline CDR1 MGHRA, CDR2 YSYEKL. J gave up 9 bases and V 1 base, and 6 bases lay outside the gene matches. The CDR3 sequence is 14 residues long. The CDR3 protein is CASSQGQGFGEQFF. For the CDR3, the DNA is TGCGCCAGCAGCCAAGGACAGGGATTTGGTGAGCAGTTCTTC.

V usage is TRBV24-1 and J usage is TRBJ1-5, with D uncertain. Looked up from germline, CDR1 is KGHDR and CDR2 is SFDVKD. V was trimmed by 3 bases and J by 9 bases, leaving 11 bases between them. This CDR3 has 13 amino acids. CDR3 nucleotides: TGTGCCACCAGTGATATGGTGCACGGGCCCCAGCATTTT. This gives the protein CATSDMVHGPQHF.

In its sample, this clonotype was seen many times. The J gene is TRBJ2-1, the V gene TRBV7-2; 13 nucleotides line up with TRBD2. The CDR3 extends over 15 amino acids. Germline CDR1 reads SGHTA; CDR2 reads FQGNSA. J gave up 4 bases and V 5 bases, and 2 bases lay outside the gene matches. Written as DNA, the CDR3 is TGTGCCAGCAGCCCGACTAGCGGGGGGTACAATGAGCAGTTCTTC. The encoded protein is CASSPTSGGYNEQFF.

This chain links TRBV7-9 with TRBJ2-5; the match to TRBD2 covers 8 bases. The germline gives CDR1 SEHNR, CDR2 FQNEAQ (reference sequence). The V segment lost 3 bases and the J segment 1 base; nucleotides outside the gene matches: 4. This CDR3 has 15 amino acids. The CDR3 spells CASSLLAGAQETQYF. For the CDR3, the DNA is TGTGCCAGCAGCTTGCTAGCGGGTGCCCAAGAGACCCAGTACTTC. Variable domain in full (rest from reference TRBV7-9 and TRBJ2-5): DTGVSQNPRHKITKRGQNVTFRCDPISEHNRLYWYRQTLGQGPEFLTYFQNEAQLEKSRLLSDRFSAERPKGSFSTLEIQRTEQGDSAMYLCASSLLAGAQETQYFGPGTRLLVL.

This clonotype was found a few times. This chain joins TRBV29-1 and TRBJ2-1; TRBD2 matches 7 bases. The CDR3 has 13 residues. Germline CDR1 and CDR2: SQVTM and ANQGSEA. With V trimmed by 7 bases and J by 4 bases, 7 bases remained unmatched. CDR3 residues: CSARREPYNEQFF. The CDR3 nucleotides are TGCAGCGCGCGGCGGGAGCCTTACAATGAGCAGTTCTTC.

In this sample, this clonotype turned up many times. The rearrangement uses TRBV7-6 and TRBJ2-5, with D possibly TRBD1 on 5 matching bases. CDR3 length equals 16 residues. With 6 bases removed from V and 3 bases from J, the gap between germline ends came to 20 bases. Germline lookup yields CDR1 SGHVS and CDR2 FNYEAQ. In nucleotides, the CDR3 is TGTGCCAGCAGTGGATTTGGTGGGGCCTTTAAAGAGACCCAGTACTTC. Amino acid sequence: CASSGFGGAFKETQYF.